This is a list of T cell receptor beta chains from one sample in a study of T-cell memory formation after mild COVID-19. TCRdb called the 5' RACE reads again in MiXCR, with one record for every CDR3 protein. The sample yields roughly 130,000 distinct CDR3 sequences, around a sixth seen once. Sequenced input: PBMCs or a T cell subset sorted from them (not recorded which). These receptors originate from an adult woman who had mild COVID-19 (a few samples of this study predate the infection). Cell type and time point are not known. The CDR3 runs from the conserved cysteine through the conserved F or W. D genes are given only for firm matches. Clone size is given for some rows only: seen once, a few or many times, or a class if the clone is expanded.

d_gene,abundance,j_gene,v_gene,CDR3nt,CDR3aa
-,few,TRBJ2-7,TRBV4-2,TGTGCCAGCAGCCAAGAATTCCGGGGGACGTACGAGCAGTACTTC,CASSQEFRGTYEQYF
-,-,TRBJ2-5,TRBV20-1,TGCAGTGCTAGACTAGCAGAGACCCAGTACTTC,CSARLAETQYF
-,-,TRBJ2-7,TRBV7-9,TGTGCCAGCAGCTTAGTTTCGGGGGGCCCTATGGACGAGCAGTACTTC,CASSLVSGGPMDEQYF
-,few,TRBJ2-7,TRBV11-3,TGTGCCAGCAGCTTCTCTCTCGGCGCACCCGAGCAGTACTTC,CASSFSLGAPEQYF
TRBD1,-,TRBJ2-4,TRBV6-2/TRBV6-3,TGTGCCAGCACAAGGCAGGGGGCGCGGGGCCAGTACTTC,CASTRQGARGQYF
TRBD2,-,TRBJ2-1,TRBV20-1,TGCAGTGCTAGGAAGGGACTAGCTCACTCCTACAATGAGCAGTTCTTC,CSARKGLAHSYNEQFF
-,few,TRBJ2-5,TRBV24-1,TGTGCCACCAGTGAACTCCCCTCACAGGGCCCCCAAGAGACCCAGTACTTC,CATSELPSQGPQETQYF
-,once,TRBJ2-1,TRBV4-2,TGTGCCAGCAGCCAAGAATCGAATCAGGGGGGATCGTACAATGAGCAGTTCTTC,CASSQESNQGGSYNEQFF
TRBD2,few,TRBJ2-1,TRBV6-2/TRBV6-3,TGTGCCAGCAGTTCCCAACTAGCGTGGTTCTTC,CASSSQLAWFF
-,-,TRBJ1-1,TRBV12-3/TRBV12-4,TGTGCCAGCAGTCCTAGGTGGAACACTGAAGCTTTCTTT,CASSPRWNTEAFF
-,few,TRBJ2-7,TRBV19,TGTGCCAGTAGTATAACGGTCAGTACCTACGAGCAGTACTTC,CASSITVSTYEQYF
-,-,TRBJ2-7,TRBV29-1,TGCAGCGTTACAGACAGGAGCTCCTACGAGCAGTACTTC,CSVTDRSSYEQYF
-,-,TRBJ2-7,TRBV10-3,TGTGCCATCGGGTGGGGTCAGAGCTCCTACGAGCAGTACTTC,CAIGWGQSSYEQYF
TRBD2,-,TRBJ2-7,TRBV20-1,TGCAGTGCTAGGACTAGCGGGGCCTACGAGCAGTACTTC,CSARTSGAYEQYF
-,-,TRBJ2-1,TRBV4-3,TGCGCCAGCAGCCAAGATGGGGGGGCCTCGAGTTTTTACAATGAGCAGTTCTTC,CASSQDGGASSFYNEQFF
-,few,TRBJ2-1,TRBV21-1,TGTGCCAGCAGCAAAGCGCCCGGACAGTACGGGGACAATGAGCAGTTCTTC,CASSKAPGQYGDNEQFF
TRBD2,-,TRBJ2-1,TRBV7-9,TGTGCCAGCAGCTGGACTAGCGGTCACAATGAGCAGTTCTTC,CASSWTSGHNEQFF
-,few,TRBJ2-3,TRBV6-2/TRBV6-3,TGTGCCAGCAGTACCGGGTCAGATACGCAGTATTTT,CASSTGSDTQYF
-,many,TRBJ2-1,TRBV5-4,TGTGCCAGCAGCCATCTCTCCTTGGGGCGGGCCTACAATGAGCAGTTCTTC,CASSHLSLGRAYNEQFF
-,few,TRBJ2-2,TRBV5-5,TGTGCCAGCAGCTGGCGACAGGATAACACCGGGGAGCTGTTTTTT,CASSWRQDNTGELFF
TRBD1,-,TRBJ1-3,TRBV18,TGTGCCAGCTCACCTCTACAGGGGGAAGGAAACACCATATATTTT,CASSPLQGEGNTIYF
-,-,TRBJ1-1,TRBV6-2/TRBV6-3,TGTGCCAGCAGTTCTTCTATCTTTGAAGCTTTCTTT,CASSSSIFEAFF
TRBD2,-,TRBJ2-7,TRBV6-5,TGTGCCAGCACCAGGAGCGGGGACTCCTACGAGCAGTACTTC,CASTRSGDSYEQYF
-,few,TRBJ1-1,TRBV19,TGTGCCAGTAGCCCGCAGGGGAAGGCGGCTTTCTTT,CASSPQGKAAFF
TRBD2,-,TRBJ2-5,TRBV6-1,TGTGCCAGCAGTGAGCGGGAGGAAGAGACCCAGTACTTC,CASSEREEETQYF
-,few,TRBJ1-2,TRBV6-5,TGTGCCAGCGGTGGTTTACCCCCTGTTGGCTACACCTTC,CASGGLPPVGYTF
TRBD2,few,TRBJ2-3,TRBV9,TGTGCCAGCAGCGTAGCCTGGCGGGGGGTCGCAGATACGCAGTATTTT,CASSVAWRGVADTQYF
TRBD2,-,TRBJ2-1,TRBV29-1,TGCAGCGTTGATGGACTAGCGGGAGGGCCGAGGTACAATGAGCAGTTCTTC,CSVDGLAGGPRYNEQFF
TRBD1,-,TRBJ1-2,TRBV29-1,TGCAGCAGCCCTCCCGGGACAGGGGTTGGTGGCTACACCTTC,CSSPPGTGVGGYTF
-,-,TRBJ2-3,TRBV28,TGTGCCAGCAGTTTTGAGGCAGATACGCAGTATTTT,CASSFEADTQYF
TRBD1,-,TRBJ2-1,TRBV12-3/TRBV12-4,TGTGCCAGCAGTTTCGCCGGGACAGGGATTGATGAGCAGTTCTTC,CASSFAGTGIDEQFF
TRBD1,-,TRBJ2-7,TRBV6-5,TGTGCCAGCAGAGCTAGGGGGCGGCAGTCAATGCCGTACTTC,CASRARGRQSMPYF